The clone carrying this TCR beta chain was detected a few times. The data stem from a study of blood T cell repertoires in COVID-19. At the level of the study: Samples taken during acute and convalescent COVID-19 were collected in the United States, Italy and Spain. The cDNA or gDNA used as material had been derived from T cells, B-cell-depleted T cells, or PBMCs.

As handled by the study authors: It was from reference gene primer amplification that nucleated cell counts were estimated. Clones were read by immunoSEQ multiplex PCR, and TCRdb kept only the in-frame ones, dropping some. V and J calls and clone size are those listed in that table; D and trimming were worked out from the DNA. The profile shows 85,000 to 100,000 clones, roughly 72% of them singletons. The material sequenced was peripheral blood. This TCR was sampled from a woman between 55 and 75 years old in a cohort sampled during active or convalescent COVID-19.

The CDR3 loop reads CASSQVAGGRNEKLFF. The DNA of the CDR3 is TGCGCCAGCAGCCAAGTGGCAGGGGGGAGAAATGAAAAACTGTTTTTT. The chain links TRBV4-1 to TRBJ1-4; 7 bases line up with TRBD1. V lost 1 base to trimming and J lost 5 bases; unmatched junction nucleotides: 7. CDR1 and CDR2 from the germline V gene are MGHRA and YSYEKL. The CDR3 totals 16 residues.